This T cell receptor (beta chain) derives from a study of blood T cell repertoires in COVID-19. Study at large: COVID-19 samples collected from the United States, Italy and Spain covered acute and convalescent phases.

Clones were read by immunoSEQ multiplex PCR, and TCRdb kept only the in-frame ones, dropping some. The table records roughly 150,000 clones, 80% to 90% of them present only once. The CDR3 totals 12 residues. V was clipped by 6 bases and J by 4 bases, with 10 bases between them. Germline loops: CDR1 SGHAT, CDR2 FQNNGV. The sequence derives from a man in his late teens or twenties with COVID-19, enrolled during active disease. The V and J genes are TRBV11-2 and TRBJ2-7, with D possibly TRBD1 on 6 matching bases. The sample comprised peripheral blood. CDR3 sequence: CASSQTGYEQYF. The CDR3 nucleotides read TGTGCCAGCAGTCAGACAGGTTACGAGCAGTACTTC.